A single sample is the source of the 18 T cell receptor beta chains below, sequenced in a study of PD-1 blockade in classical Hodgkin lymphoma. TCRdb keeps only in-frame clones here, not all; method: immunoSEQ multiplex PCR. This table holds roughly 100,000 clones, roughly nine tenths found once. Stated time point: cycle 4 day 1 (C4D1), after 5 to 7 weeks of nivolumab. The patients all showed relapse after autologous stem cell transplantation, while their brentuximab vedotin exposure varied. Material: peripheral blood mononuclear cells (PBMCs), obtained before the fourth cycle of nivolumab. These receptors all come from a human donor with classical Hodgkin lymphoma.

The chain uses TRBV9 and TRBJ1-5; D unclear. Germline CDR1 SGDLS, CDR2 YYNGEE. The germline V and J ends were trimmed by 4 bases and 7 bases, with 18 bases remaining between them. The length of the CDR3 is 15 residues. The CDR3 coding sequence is TGTGCCAGCAGCCCTCGCCCCGTATCACGCCAGCCCCAGCATTTT. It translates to CASSPRPVSRQPQHF.

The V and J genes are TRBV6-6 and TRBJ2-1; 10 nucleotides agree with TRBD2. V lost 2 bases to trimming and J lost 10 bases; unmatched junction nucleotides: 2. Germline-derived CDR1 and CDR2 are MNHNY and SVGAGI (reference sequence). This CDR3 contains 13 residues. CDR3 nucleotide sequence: TGTGCCAGCAGTTACCTTAGCGGGAGGGAGCAGTTCTTC. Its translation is CASSYLSGREQFF.

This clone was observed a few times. The CDR3 sequence: CAWSVTGAYSGNTIYF. The CDR3 region has the DNA TGTGCCTGGAGTGTCACAGGGGCCTACTCTGGAAACACCATATATTTT. The chain recombines TRBV30 with TRBJ1-3; 7 nucleotides align to TRBD1. This CDR3 region has 16 residues. The germline V gene has CDR1 GTSNPN and CDR2 SVGIG (reference sequence). Germline trimming cut 0 bases from V and 0 bases from J; bases unmatched to any gene: 5.

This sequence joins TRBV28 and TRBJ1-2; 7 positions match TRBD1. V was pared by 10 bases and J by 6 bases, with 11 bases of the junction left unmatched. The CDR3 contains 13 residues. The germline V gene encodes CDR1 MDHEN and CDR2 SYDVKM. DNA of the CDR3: TGTGCCACCGCCGACAGGGCCAGGGATGGCTACACCTTC. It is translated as CATADRARDGYTF.

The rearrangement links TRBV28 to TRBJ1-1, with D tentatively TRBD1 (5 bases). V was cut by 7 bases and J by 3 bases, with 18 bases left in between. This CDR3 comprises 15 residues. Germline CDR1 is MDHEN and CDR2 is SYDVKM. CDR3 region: CASTPGTAGDTEAFF. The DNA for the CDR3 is TGTGCCAGCACTCCAGGGACCGCGGGGGACACTGAAGCTTTCTTT.

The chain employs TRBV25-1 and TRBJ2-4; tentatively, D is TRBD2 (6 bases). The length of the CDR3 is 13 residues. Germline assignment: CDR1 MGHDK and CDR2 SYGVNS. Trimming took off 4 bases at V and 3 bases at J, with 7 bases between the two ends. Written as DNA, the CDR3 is TGTGCCAGCAGTGCCGGGGGCAAAAACATTCAGTACTTC. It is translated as CASSAGGKNIQYF.

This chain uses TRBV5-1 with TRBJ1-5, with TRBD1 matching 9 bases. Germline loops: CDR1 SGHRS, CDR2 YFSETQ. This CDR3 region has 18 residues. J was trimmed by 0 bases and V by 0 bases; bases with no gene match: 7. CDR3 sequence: CASSLALRQGVSNQPQHF. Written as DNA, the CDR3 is TGCGCCAGCAGCTTGGCCCTTAGACAGGGGGTTAGCAATCAGCCCCAGCATTTT. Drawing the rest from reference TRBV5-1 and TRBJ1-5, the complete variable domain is KAGVTQTPRYLIKTRGQQVTLSCSPISGHRSVSWYQQTPGQGLQFLFEYFSETQRNKGNFPGRFSGRQFSNSRSEMNVSTLELGDSALYLCASSLALRQGVSNQPQHFGDGTRLSIL.

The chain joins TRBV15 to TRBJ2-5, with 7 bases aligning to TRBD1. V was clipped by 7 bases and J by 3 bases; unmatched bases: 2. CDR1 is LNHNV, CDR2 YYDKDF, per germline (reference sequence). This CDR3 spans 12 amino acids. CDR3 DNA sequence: TGTGCCACCACCGGGACAGAAGAGACCCAGTACTTC. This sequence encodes CATTGTEETQYF.

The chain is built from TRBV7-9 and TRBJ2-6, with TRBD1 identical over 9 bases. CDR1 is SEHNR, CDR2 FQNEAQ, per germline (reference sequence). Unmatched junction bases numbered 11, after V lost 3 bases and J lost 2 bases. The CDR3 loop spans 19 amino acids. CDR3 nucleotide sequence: TGTGCCAGCAGCTTCCCCTGGGCCGGGACAGGGCCTGGGGCCAACGTCCTGACTTTC. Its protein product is CASSFPWAGTGPGANVLTF. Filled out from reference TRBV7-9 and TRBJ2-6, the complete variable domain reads DTGVSQNPRHKITKRGQNVTFRCDPISEHNRLYWYRQTLGQGPEFLTYFQNEAQLEKSRLLSDRFSAERPKGSFSTLEIQRTEQGDSAMYLCASSFPWAGTGPGANVLTFGAGSRLTVL.

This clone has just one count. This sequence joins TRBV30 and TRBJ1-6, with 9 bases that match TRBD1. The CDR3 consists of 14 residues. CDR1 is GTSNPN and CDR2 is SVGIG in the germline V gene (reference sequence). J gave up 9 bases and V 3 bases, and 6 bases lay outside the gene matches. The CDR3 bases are TGTGCCTGGAGCCCGGGACAGGGAATTTCACCCCTCCACTTT. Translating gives CAWSPGQGISPLHF.

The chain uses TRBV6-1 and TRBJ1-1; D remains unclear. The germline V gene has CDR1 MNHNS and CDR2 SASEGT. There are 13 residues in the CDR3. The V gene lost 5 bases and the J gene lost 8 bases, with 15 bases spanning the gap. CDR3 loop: CASSPREEEEAFF. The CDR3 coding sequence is TGTGCCAGCAGTCCCCGTGAGGAAGAGGAAGCTTTCTTT.

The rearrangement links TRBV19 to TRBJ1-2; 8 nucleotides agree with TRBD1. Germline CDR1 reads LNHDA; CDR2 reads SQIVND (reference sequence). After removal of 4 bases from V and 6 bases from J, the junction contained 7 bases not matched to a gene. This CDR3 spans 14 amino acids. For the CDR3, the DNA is TGTGCCAGTAGTAGGCTGACAGGGGTAGATGGCTACACCTTC. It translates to CASSRLTGVDGYTF.

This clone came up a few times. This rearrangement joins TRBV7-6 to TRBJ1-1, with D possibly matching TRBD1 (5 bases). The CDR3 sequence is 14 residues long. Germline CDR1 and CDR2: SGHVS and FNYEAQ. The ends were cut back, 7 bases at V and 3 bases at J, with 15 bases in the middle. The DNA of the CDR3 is TGTGCCAGCAAGAGGGACTCAGTGGACACTGAAGCTTTCTTT. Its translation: CASKRDSVDTEAFF. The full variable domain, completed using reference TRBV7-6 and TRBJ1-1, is GAGVSQSPRYKVTKRGQDVALRCDPISGHVSLYWYRQALGQGPEFLTYFNYEAQQDKSGLPNDRFSAERPEGSISTLTIQRTEQRDSAMYRCASKRDSVDTEAFFGQGTRLTVV.

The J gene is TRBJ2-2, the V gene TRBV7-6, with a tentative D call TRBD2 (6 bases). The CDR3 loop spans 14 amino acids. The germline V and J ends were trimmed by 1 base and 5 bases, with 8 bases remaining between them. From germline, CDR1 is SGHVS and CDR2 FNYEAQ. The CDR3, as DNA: TGTGCCAGCAGCTTAGGCGGGAAGACCGGGGAGCTGTTTTTT. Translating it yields CASSLGGKTGELFF.

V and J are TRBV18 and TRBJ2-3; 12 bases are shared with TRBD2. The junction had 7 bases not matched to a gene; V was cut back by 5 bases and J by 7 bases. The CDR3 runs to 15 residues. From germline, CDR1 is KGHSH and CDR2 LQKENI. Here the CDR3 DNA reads TGTGCCAGCTCATCGACTAGCGGGAGTTGGAATACGCAGTATTTT. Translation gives CASSSTSGSWNTQYF.

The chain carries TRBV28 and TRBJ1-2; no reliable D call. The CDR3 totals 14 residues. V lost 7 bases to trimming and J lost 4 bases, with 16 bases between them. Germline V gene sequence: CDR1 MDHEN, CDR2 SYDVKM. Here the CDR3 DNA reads TGTGCCAGCACAAAAAAGATGCGCTCCTATGGCTACACCTTC. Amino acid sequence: CASTKKMRSYGYTF.

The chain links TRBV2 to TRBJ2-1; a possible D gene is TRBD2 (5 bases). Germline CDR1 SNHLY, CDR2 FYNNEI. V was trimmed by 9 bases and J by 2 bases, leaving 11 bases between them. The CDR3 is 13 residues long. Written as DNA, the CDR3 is TGTGCCAGTCTGGGAGTAGCCTACAATGAGCAGTTCTTC. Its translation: CASLGVAYNEQFF.

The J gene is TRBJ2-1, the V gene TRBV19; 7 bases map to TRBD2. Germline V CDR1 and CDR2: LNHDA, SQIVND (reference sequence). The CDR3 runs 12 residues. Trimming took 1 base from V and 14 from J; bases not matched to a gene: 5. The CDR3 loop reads CASSIAAGVEFF. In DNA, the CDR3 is TGTGCCAGTAGTATAGCGGCGGGAGTGGAGTTCTTC.